This T cell receptor beta chain emerged from a study of blood T cells in healthy people across ages. For the second PCR, which ran for about 7 to 12 cycles, a sample-barcoded 5' primer and a J-beta primer mix were used. Each cDNA molecule, via a template-switch adaptor with 12 random nucleotides, was tagged. TCRdb redid the calling of the 5' RACE reads with MiXCR, one entry per CDR3 protein. The data contain about 1.4 million distinct CDR3 sequences, approximately 59% of them singletons. The TCR was taken from a young man in good health. The sequencing input was blood.

In DNA, the CDR3 is TGTGCCAGCAGTTTCCCGGGACTAACAAACGAGCAGTACTTC. Translating it yields CASSFPGLTNEQYF. This chain links TRBV28 with TRBJ2-7, with 7 bases that match TRBD2. The CDR3 contains 14 residues. CDR1 and CDR2 from the germline V gene are MDHEN and SYDVKM. The V and J ends lost 3 bases and 5 bases, in that order; junction bases with no gene match: 7.